Below are 5 T cell receptor beta chains sequenced from a single sample in a study of a mutant IDH1 vaccine in newly diagnosed glioma. Indicated time point: week 35, safety follow-up. A single vaccine dose contained 300 ug of mutant IDH1 20-mer peptide, and topical imiquimod was used with it. Antigens for these TCRs are unknown. The data were produced by immunoSEQ multiplex PCR, yet TCRdb's version contains in-frame clones alone and is incomplete. The sample has tens of thousands of clones; about 74% are singletons. The specimen was PBMCs, collected from a glioma patient whose treatment included an IDH1 peptide vaccine. These receptors came from a man in his fifties with glioma.

This chain connects TRBV30 to TRBJ2-3, with TRBD1 as a possible D gene (6 bases). Germline CDR1 reads GTSNPN; CDR2 reads SVGIG (reference sequence). V lost 8 bases, J lost 2 bases, and 14 bases lay in between. This CDR3 comprises 13 residues. The CDR3 DNA follows: TGTGCCCGGGGTTGGGGGCCCACAGATACGCAGTATTTT. Residues: CARGWGPTDTQYF.

The genes are TRBV6-5 and TRBJ1-2, with 7 bases fitting TRBD1. This CDR3 comprises 14 residues. With 2 bases clipped from V and 7 bases from J, the junction kept 7 bases outside the gene matches. CDR1 and CDR2 from the germline V gene are MNHEY and SVGAGI. CDR3 residues: CASSYRGRRVGYTF. The CDR3 DNA is TGTGCCAGCAGTTACAGGGGGCGCAGGGTTGGCTACACCTTC.

This clone appeared a single time. V is TRBV29-1 and J is TRBJ1-2; D is ambiguous. V was shortened by 3 bases and J by 7 bases, with 9 bases between the two germline ends. From germline, CDR1 is SQVTM and CDR2 ANQGSEA. This CDR3 is built from 11 residues. Here the CDR3 reads CSVDRESGYTF. Written as DNA, the CDR3 is TGCAGCGTTGACCGGGAAAGTGGCTACACCTTC.

The gene calls are TRBV6-1 and TRBJ2-2; D possibly uses TRBD1 or TRBD2 (5 bases each). Germline-derived CDR1 and CDR2 are MNHNS and SASEGT. The CDR3 length is 16 residues. Trimming left V 2 bases short and J 5 bases short, with 15 bases between. The CDR3 here is CASSEFRDALTGELFF. CDR3 DNA: TGTGCCAGCAGTGAATTCCGGGACGCATTAACCGGGGAGCTGTTTTTT.

By frequency in the sample, this clone is medium-sized. The chain combines TRBV13 with TRBJ2-7; the D gene is possibly TRBD1 (5 bases). Germline V gene sequence: CDR1 PRHDT, CDR2 FYEKMQ (reference sequence). Between the trimmed V and J ends, which lost 5 bases and 7 bases, there was a span of 12 bases. The CDR3 is 12 residues long. The CDR3 nucleotides read TGTGCCAGCAGCGCCCCGCCAGGGGAGCAGTACTTC. This encodes CASSAPPGEQYF.